This section outlines one T cell receptor beta chain sequence together with its context. TCRdb's copy holds only in-frame clones and misses some; the assay was immunoSEQ multiplex PCR. The repertoire consists of about 100,000 clones, with 70% to 90% occurring once and the leading ten covering over 12%. This sample is part of a study of control samples from healthy donors and cancer patients. This CDR3 spans 14 amino acids. In germline, CDR1 is LGHNA, CDR2 YNFKEQ. Deletions cut 0 bases from V and 2 bases from J, with 7 bases between. Sequencing input: blood. This clonotype originated in a man under 40 in good health. V and J are TRBV4-2 and TRBJ1-2; D unresolved. CDR3 in DNA: TGTGCCAGCAGCCAAGATTTGGGGAACTATGGCTACACCTTC. It is translated as CASSQDLGNYGYTF.